This record concerns one T cell receptor (beta chain) sequence. The clone's antigen remains unknown. Base qualities are not at hand, and no much larger clone is one base apart. The source of the sample is a study of T cell changes during pregnancy in multiple sclerosis (dated by TCRdb to about 2019). In terms of the full investigation: The study looked at changes in the T cell repertoire across pregnancy in women with multiple sclerosis.

From cysteine to phenylalanine, the CDR3 is 16 amino acids long. Left in the record is the CDR3 DNA by itself, 48 bases read in frame from the first base. CDR1 and CDR2 (LNHDA, SQIVND) derive from the germline V gene (reference sequence). V was cut back by 6 bases and J by 0 bases, leaving a gap of 15 bases between them. Libraries were built with the immunoSEQ multiplex PCR assay. The table was pulled from immuneACCESS by TCRdb, which kept in-frame rearrangements only. Such tables lose some clones; where checked, under half of the loss comes from unresolved V genes, and the rest has no known cause. The sample table lists approximately 20,000 clones, 87% of them with a count of one. More than 7.5% of the sample is taken by the ten largest.

This sequence uses TRBV19 and TRBJ1-3; a confident D gene designation cannot be given. The sample consisted of CD8+ T cells from peripheral blood mononuclear cells, taken after pregnancy. The TCR originated in a female donor with multiple sclerosis, enrolled in a pregnancy study. The CDR3 amino acid sequence is: CASRNRGRSSGNTIYF. The DNA sequence is TGTGCCAGTAGAAACCGCGGCAGAAGCTCTGGAAACACCATATATTTT.